The 13 T cell receptor beta chains below come from one sample, sequenced in a study of T cell repertoires in cytomegalovirus infection. TCRdb called the reads again in MiXCR, with one record for every CDR3 protein. This table has about 920,000 distinct CDR3 sequences, approximately 30% appearing once. For these TCRs, the target antigens are not known. This material consisted of cultured CD8+ T cells from PBMCs, taken from culture after CMV antigen stimulation. The receptors shown here come from a human donor in good health (CMV status not recorded). Some clones in this sample may be carry-over from other donors' samples.

This chain connects TRBV6-5 to TRBJ2-2; no reliable D call. V was trimmed by 2 bases and J by 2 bases, leaving 9 bases between them. Germline V gene data show CDR1 as MNHEY and CDR2 as SVGAGI. The CDR3 consists of 15 residues. In nucleotides, the CDR3 is TGTGCCAGCAGTTACGAGGCCTTAAACACCGGGGAGCTGTTTTTT. Its protein is CASSYEALNTGELFF.

The chain joins TRBV4-1 to TRBJ2-2; D not certain. The CDR3 contains 14 residues. Deletions cut 0 bases from V and 6 bases from J, with 8 bases between. CDR1 and CDR2 (germline): MGHRA, YSYEKL. The CDR3 region has the DNA TGCGCCAGCAGCCAAGATCTGGGGTCCGGGGAGCTGTTTTTT. It specifies CASSQDLGSGELFF.

This clonotype was detected a few times. This chain joins TRBV6-5 and TRBJ1-1, with D maybe TRBD1 (6 bases). Trimming left V 4 bases short and J 1 base short, with 10 bases between. Germline CDR1 and CDR2: MNHEY and SVGAGI. This CDR3 comprises 14 residues. CDR3 in DNA: TGTGCCAGCAGTTCCCACAGGGCGAACACTGAAGCTTTCTTT. This encodes CASSSHRANTEAFF.

The genes are TRBV11-2 and TRBJ2-5; maybe TRBD2 (6 bases). The germline gives CDR1 SGHAT, CDR2 FQNNGV. CDR3 size: 16 residues. V was clipped by 5 bases and J by 4 bases, with 20 bases between them. CDR3 in DNA: TGTGCCAGCAGCACCCCCGAGGCGGCGGGACGAGAGACCCAGTACTTC. This codes for CASSTPEAAGRETQYF.

This clonotype was counted many times. The V call is TRBV4-3, the J call TRBJ2-3; tentatively, D is TRBD1 or TRBD2 (5 bases each). The CDR3 is 17 residues long. The V gene's germline CDR1 is LGHNA and CDR2 YSLEER. V lost 3 bases and J lost 2, with 18 bases in between. The CDR3 protein is CASSHAYPGPTTDTQYF. The CDR3, as DNA: TGCGCCAGCAGCCATGCTTACCCGGGACCTACCACAGATACGCAGTATTTT.

The rearrangement links TRBV7-9 to TRBJ2-5; the D gene is possibly TRBD2 (5 bases). V lost 5 bases to trimming and J lost 5 bases, with 12 bases between them. The length of the CDR3 is 13 residues. Germline V lookup: CDR1 SEHNR, CDR2 FQNEAQ (reference sequence). The DNA of the CDR3 is TGTGCCAGCAGCGGACTGGGTCGGGAGACCCAGTACTTC. This gives the protein CASSGLGRETQYF.

The chain joins TRBV5-5 to TRBJ2-7; TRBD1 agrees at 9 bases. The CDR3 is 16 residues long. Per the germline V gene, CDR1 is SGHKS and CDR2 is YYEKEE (reference sequence). V shed 4 bases, J shed 1 base, and the junction held 9 bases outside the gene matches. CDR3 protein: CASSDQMDRGSYEQYF. In DNA, the CDR3 is TGTGCCAGCAGCGATCAGATGGACAGGGGATCCTACGAGCAGTACTTC. Looking up the rest from reference TRBV5-5 and TRBJ2-7 gives the full variable domain: DAGVTQSPTHLIKTRGQQVTLRCSPISGHKSVSWYQQVLGQGPQFIFQYYEKEERGRGNFPDRFSARQFPNYSSELNVNALLLGDSALYLCASSDQMDRGSYEQYFGPGTRLTVT.

This clonotype has a handful of counts. The chain carries TRBV5-1 and TRBJ2-3; a weak D match, TRBD1 (6 bases). Between the trimmed V and J ends, which lost 1 base and 3 bases, there was a span of 12 bases. CDR1 SGHRS and CDR2 YFSETQ come from the germline V gene. This CDR3 comprises 15 residues. The CDR3 region is CASSLYRVWTDTQYF. CDR3 sequence (DNA): TGCGCCAGCAGCTTGTACAGGGTGTGGACAGATACGCAGTATTTT.

J is TRBJ2-5 and V is TRBV27, with 8 bases lining up with TRBD2. Per germline, CDR1 MNHEY and CDR2 SMNVEV (reference sequence). CDR3 length: 12 amino acids. With V trimmed by 7 bases and J by 9 bases, 7 bases remained unmatched. The CDR3 reads CASKTGGRAQYF. CDR3 in DNA: TGTGCCAGCAAAACGGGGGGGCGGGCCCAGTACTTC.

This chain connects TRBV19 to TRBJ1-6, with unresolved D. Trimming took 3 bases from V and 10 from J, leaving 7 bases between them. Germline CDR1 and CDR2: LNHDA and SQIVND (reference sequence). This CDR3 has 12 residues. The CDR3 DNA reads TGTGCCAGTAGTATCTTCGAGTCACCCCTCCACTTT. Its protein product is CASSIFESPLHF.

The rearrangement uses TRBV7-2 and TRBJ1-2; a weak D match, TRBD1 (5 bases). V was shortened by 1 base and J by 6 bases, with 15 bases between the two germline ends. Germline CDR1 and CDR2: SGHTA and FQGNSA. This CDR3 region has 15 residues. CDR3 sequence: CASSLDLSGGNGYTF. The CDR3 DNA is TGTGCCAGCAGCTTAGACCTGAGCGGGGGGAATGGCTACACCTTC.

The chain combines TRBV27 with TRBJ2-2; 7 bases agree with TRBD2. CDR1 MNHEY and CDR2 SMNVEV come from the germline V gene (reference sequence). The CDR3 is made up of 14 amino acids. The V gene end was trimmed by 5 bases and the J gene end by 5 bases; junction bases not matched to a gene: 5. Here the CDR3 reads CASSPLGGTGELFF. The CDR3 DNA follows: TGTGCCAGCAGTCCTTTGGGGGGGACCGGGGAGCTGTTTTTT.

CDR3 sequence (DNA): TGTGCCAGCAGATCACGGGACAGGGTCAATGAGCAGTTCTTC. Its protein product is CASRSRDRVNEQFF. The gene calls are TRBV7-3 and TRBJ2-1, with 9 bases lining up with TRBD1. This CDR3 has 14 residues. CDR1 and CDR2 (germline): SGHTA, FQGTGA. Trimming at V came to 6 bases and at J to 6 bases, leaving 6 bases not matched to a gene.